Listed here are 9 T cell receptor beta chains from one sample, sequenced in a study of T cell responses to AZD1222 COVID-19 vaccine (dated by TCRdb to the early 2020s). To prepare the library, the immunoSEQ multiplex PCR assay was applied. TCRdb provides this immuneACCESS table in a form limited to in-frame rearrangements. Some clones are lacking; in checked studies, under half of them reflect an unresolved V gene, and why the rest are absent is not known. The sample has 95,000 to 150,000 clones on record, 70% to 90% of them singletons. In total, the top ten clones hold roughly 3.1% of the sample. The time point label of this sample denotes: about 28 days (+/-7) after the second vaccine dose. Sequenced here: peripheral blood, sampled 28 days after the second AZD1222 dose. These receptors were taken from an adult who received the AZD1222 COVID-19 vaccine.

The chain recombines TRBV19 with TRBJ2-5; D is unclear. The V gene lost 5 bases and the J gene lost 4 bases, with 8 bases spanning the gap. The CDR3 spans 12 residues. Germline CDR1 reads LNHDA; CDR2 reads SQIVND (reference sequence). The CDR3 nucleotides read TGTGCCAGTAGTTTGGGCAGAGAGACCCAGTACTTC. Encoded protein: CASSLGRETQYF.

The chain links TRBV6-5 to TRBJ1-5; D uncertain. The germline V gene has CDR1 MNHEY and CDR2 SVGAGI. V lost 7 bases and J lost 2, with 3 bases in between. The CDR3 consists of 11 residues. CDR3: CASIGNQPQHF. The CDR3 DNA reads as TGTGCCAGCATAGGCAATCAGCCCCAGCATTTT.

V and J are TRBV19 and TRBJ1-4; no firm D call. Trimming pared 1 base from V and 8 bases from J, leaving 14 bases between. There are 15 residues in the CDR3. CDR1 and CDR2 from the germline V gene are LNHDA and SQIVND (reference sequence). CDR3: CASSIVVSLREKLFF. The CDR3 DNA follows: TGTGCCAGTAGTATAGTTGTGAGCCTAAGGGAAAAACTGTTTTTT.

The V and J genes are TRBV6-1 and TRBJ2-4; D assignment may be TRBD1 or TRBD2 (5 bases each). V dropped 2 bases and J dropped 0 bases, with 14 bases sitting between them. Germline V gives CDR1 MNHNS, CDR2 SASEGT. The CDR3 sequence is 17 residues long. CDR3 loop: CASSELAGAIAKNIQYF. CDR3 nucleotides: TGTGCCAGCAGTGAACTCGCCGGGGCAATAGCCAAAAACATTCAGTACTTC.

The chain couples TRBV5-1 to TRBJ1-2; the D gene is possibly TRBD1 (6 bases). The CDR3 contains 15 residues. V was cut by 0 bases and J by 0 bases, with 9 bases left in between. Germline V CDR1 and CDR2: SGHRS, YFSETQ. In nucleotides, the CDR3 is TGCGCCAGCAGCTTGGACAGGGCCGCTAACTATGGCTACACCTTC. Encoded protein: CASSLDRAANYGYTF.

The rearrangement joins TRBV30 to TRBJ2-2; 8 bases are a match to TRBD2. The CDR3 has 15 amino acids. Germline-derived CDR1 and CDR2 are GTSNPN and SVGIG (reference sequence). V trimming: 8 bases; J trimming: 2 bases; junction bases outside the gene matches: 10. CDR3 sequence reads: CATPQRGYNTGELFF. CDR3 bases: TGTGCCACGCCCCAGCGGGGGTACAACACCGGGGAGCTGTTTTTT.

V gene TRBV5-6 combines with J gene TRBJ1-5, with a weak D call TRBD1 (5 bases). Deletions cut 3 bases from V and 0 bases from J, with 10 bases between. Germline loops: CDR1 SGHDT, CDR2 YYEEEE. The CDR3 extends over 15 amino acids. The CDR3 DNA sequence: TGTGCCAGCAGCTGGGGGGGGTATAGCAATCAGCCCCAGCATTTT. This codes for CASSWGGYSNQPQHF.

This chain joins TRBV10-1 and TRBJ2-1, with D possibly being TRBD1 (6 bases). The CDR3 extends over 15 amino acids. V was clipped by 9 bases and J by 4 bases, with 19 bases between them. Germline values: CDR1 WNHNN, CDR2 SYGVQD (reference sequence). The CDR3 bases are TGCGCCAGTAGCGTAGGACAGCTCCATTACAATGAGCAGTTCTTC. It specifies CASSVGQLHYNEQFF.

CDR3 coding DNA: TGTGCCAGCGGCAAGACAGGGATAGAGACCCAGTACTTC. It specifies CASGKTGIETQYF. The chain combines TRBV7-9 with TRBJ2-5; TRBD1 agrees at 7 bases. J lost 4 bases, V lost 8 bases, and 7 bases had no gene match. The germline V gene has CDR1 SEHNR and CDR2 FQNEAQ (reference sequence). The CDR3 has 13 amino acids.